These 11 T cell receptor beta chains were all obtained from the same sample, sequenced in a study of T cell responses to AZD1222 COVID-19 vaccine. Some clones are missing from TCRdb's copy, which holds only in-frame ones; the method was immunoSEQ multiplex PCR. This sample has under 150,000 clones, with about 90% found just once. The material was peripheral blood, obtained on day 0 of AZD1222 vaccination. The receptors were gathered from an adult in good health.

The chain employs TRBV5-1 and TRBJ1-5; D possibly corresponds to TRBD1 (5 bases). The V and J ends lost 0 bases and 5 bases respectively, with 9 bases between them. The CDR3 is 14 amino acids. Looked up from germline, CDR1 is SGHRS and CDR2 is YFSETQ. CDR3 bases: TGCGCCAGCAGCTTGGACGGGGGTTATCAGCCCCAGCATTTT. Translating it yields CASSLDGGYQPQHF.

The CDR3 loop is CASSQGRVSNQPQHF. CDR3 DNA: TGTGCCAGCAGCCAGGGCAGGGTTAGCAATCAGCCCCAGCATTTT. The V and J genes are TRBV3-1 (or the pseudogene TRBV3-2) and TRBJ1-5; TRBD1 might be the D (5 bases). Germline V gene lookup returns CDR1 LGHDT and CDR2 YNNKEL (reference sequence). V lost 3 bases and J 0 bases, leaving 9 bases between the germline ends. The CDR3 spans 15 residues.

CDR3: CASSVEGVPTYGYTF. The CDR3 region has the DNA TGTGCCAGCAGCGTAGAGGGGGTCCCCACTTATGGCTACACCTTC. The V and J genes are TRBV9 and TRBJ1-2, with D tentatively TRBD1 (6 bases). Trimming cost V 0 bases and J 5 bases, with 14 bases left between them. Germline V CDR1 and CDR2: SGDLS, YYNGEE. This CDR3 contains 15 residues.

This chain joins TRBV19 and TRBJ1-1; perhaps TRBD1 as D (5 bases). This CDR3 has 15 amino acids. Germline assignment: CDR1 LNHDA and CDR2 SQIVND (reference sequence). V was cut by 9 bases and J by 1 base, with 18 bases left in between. This CDR3 is CASNPSAGGNTEAFF. Written as DNA, the CDR3 is TGTGCCAGCAACCCGTCTGCGGGGGGGAACACTGAAGCTTTCTTT.

The chain recombines TRBV7-8 with TRBJ1-1; no firm D call. Germline V gene sequence: CDR1 SGHVS, CDR2 FQNEAQ. The CDR3 runs to 13 residues. Trimming took off 1 base at V and 0 bases at J, with 3 bases between the two ends. Here the CDR3 reads CASSLVLNTEAFF. The CDR3 region has the DNA TGTGCCAGCAGCTTAGTCTTGAACACTGAAGCTTTCTTT.

The gene calls are TRBV9 and TRBJ1-6, with 7 bases lining up with TRBD1. Germline V CDR1 and CDR2: SGDLS, YYNGEE. The CDR3 runs to 13 residues. The ends lost 3 bases at V and 10 bases at J; junction bases unmatched: 4. CDR3 nucleotide sequence: TGTGCCAGCAGCGCGCAACAGGGGTCACCCCTCCACTTT. The encoded protein is CASSAQQGSPLHF.

V usage is TRBV6-5 and J usage is TRBJ2-1; 8 bases map to TRBD2. The J segment lost 5 bases and the V segment lost 2 bases, leaving 5 bases of the junction unmatched. The CDR3 is 15 residues long. Germline-derived CDR1 and CDR2 are MNHEY and SVGAGI. CDR3 coding DNA: TGTGCCAGCAGTTACGGGACTAGGAATAACAATGAGCAGTTCTTC. Protein product: CASSYGTRNNNEQFF.

This chain links TRBV6-5 with TRBJ1-2; no definite D call. Per germline, CDR1 MNHEY and CDR2 SVGAGI. The V gene lost 0 bases and the J gene lost 6 bases, with 8 bases spanning the gap. CDR3 length: 13 amino acids. CDR3 sequence reads: CASSYSGNDGYTF. CDR3 coding DNA: TGTGCCAGCAGTTACTCAGGGAACGATGGCTACACCTTC.

This chain joins TRBV6-5 and TRBJ1-6; D remains ambiguous. The CDR3 spans 15 residues. Trimming removed 2 bases at V and 7 bases at J, with 12 bases between. Germline CDR1 is MNHEY and CDR2 is SVGAGI. The CDR3, as DNA: TGTGCCAGCAGTTACGGTCCAGGCGTAAATTCACCCCTCCACTTT. Residues: CASSYGPGVNSPLHF.

The chain recombines TRBV7-3 with TRBJ1-5, with D unresolved. V lost 2 bases and J lost 4, with 6 bases in between. This CDR3 spans 13 amino acids. Germline V gives CDR1 SGHTA, CDR2 FQGTGA. CDR3 DNA: TGTGCCAGCAGCTTAGGAGCGAATCAGCCCCAGCATTTT. Its protein is CASSLGANQPQHF.

The chain combines TRBV6-5 with TRBJ1-6, with TRBD1 matching over 7 bases. V lost 4 bases to trimming and J lost 6 bases; unmatched junction nucleotides: 3. The CDR3 consists of 14 residues. The V gene's germline CDR1 is MNHEY and CDR2 SVGAGI. The CDR3 spells CASSWDSLNSPLHF. CDR3 bases: TGTGCCAGCAGTTGGGACAGCCTTAATTCACCCCTCCACTTT.